This TCR beta chain was recorded in a study of long-term antiretroviral therapy in people with HIV. General observations from the study: Blood obtained between 2004 and 2017 may reflect older ART regimens.

The assay, immunoSEQ v3.0, was run at survey level. Using immunoSEQ multiplex PCR, the repertoire was profiled, and TCRdb retains in-frame clones only, with some absent. The sample lists tens of thousands of clones, about 93% occurring once. The germline V gene has CDR1 ENHRY and CDR2 SYGVKD. CDR3 size: 14 residues. Trimming removed 3 bases at V and 9 bases at J, with 17 bases between. Every HIV-positive participant received treatment in the United States. To note about this clone: What it recognizes is unknown.

Source: unsorted PBMCs, taken just over 5 years after starting antiretroviral therapy. The chain has TRBV10-3 and TRBJ2-5, with D possibly matching TRBD1 (5 bases). This clonotype was sampled from a woman aged 40 to 49 with HIV. DNA of the CDR3: TGTGCCATCAGTGACAGGGCCGAATCGACGCCCCAGTACTTC. It yields the protein CAISDRAESTPQYF.